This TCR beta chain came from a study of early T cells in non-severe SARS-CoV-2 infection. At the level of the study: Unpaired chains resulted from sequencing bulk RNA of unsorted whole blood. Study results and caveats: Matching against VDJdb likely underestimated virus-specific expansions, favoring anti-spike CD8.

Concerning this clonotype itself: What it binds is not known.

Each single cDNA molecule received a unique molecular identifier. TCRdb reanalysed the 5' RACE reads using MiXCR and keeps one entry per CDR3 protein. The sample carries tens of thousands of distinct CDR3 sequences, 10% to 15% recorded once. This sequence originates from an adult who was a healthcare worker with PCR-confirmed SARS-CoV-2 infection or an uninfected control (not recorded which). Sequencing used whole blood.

The CDR3 nucleotides are TGTGCCAGCAGCCAGACAGGGGGTACGGAGACCCAGTACTTC. Translating it yields CASSQTGGTETQYF. V and J are TRBV5-5 and TRBJ2-5, with 9 bases lining up with TRBD1. Germline-derived CDR1 and CDR2 are SGHKS and YYEKEE (reference sequence). J was trimmed by 5 bases and V by 4 bases; bases with no gene match: 6. There are 14 residues in the CDR3.